This TCR beta chain was observed in a study of vaccination effects on CD4 cells after COVID-19. About the study: Participants received two doses of either the BNT162b2 or mRNA-1273 vaccine.

Once cultured for roughly ten days, the cells underwent separation to obtain CD4+ T cells. As concerns this clone: Its specificity is not known.

Germline V gene data show CDR1 as MGHRA and CDR2 as YSYEKL. V lost 0 bases and J 7 bases, leaving 10 bases between the germline ends. The CDR3 contains 14 residues. Method: immunoSEQ multiplex PCR; TCRdb's copy keeps in-frame clones and lacks some. The repertoire holds approximately 31,000 clones, with about 73% as singletons. The clonotype comes from a human donor who received a COVID-19 vaccine. The V and J genes are TRBV4-1 and TRBJ2-1; no reliable D call. Sequenced material: CD4+ T cells from PBMCs cultured without peptide, taken before COVID-19 vaccination. The CDR3 nucleotides read TGCGCCAGCAGCCAAGATCTTTTAAGGAATGAGCAGTTCTTC. Protein sequence: CASSQDLLRNEQFF.